These T cell receptor beta chains were read from a single sample in a study of T-cell reconstitution after alpha-beta-depleted transplantation in children. TCRdb analysed the PCR reads with MiXCR anew, one entry per CDR3 protein. The sample shows about half a million distinct CDR3 sequences, roughly an eighth of them seen only once. Sample: PBMCs from the stem cell graft donor, taken from the stem cell graft. These receptor sequences come from a human donor who donated a stem cell graft to a child with combined immunodeficiency. Each CDR3 is given with its conserved first and last residue.

cdr3_aa: CASSWQINSPLHF; j_call: TRBJ1-6; v_call: TRBV6-5; cdr3_length: 13
cdr3_aa: CASSHSGGAGELFF; j_call: TRBJ2-2; v_call: TRBV11-2; cdr3_length: 14
cdr3_aa: CASSLRSGRGSTDTQYF; j_call: TRBJ2-3; v_call: TRBV5-1; cdr3_length: 17
cdr3_aa: CSAPAELSTDTQYF; j_call: TRBJ2-3; v_call: TRBV20-1; cdr3_length: 14
cdr3_aa: CAITRDRGNEQFF; j_call: TRBJ2-1; v_call: TRBV10-3; cdr3_length: 13
cdr3_aa: CASSSFYEQYF; j_call: TRBJ2-7; v_call: TRBV12-3/TRBV12-4; cdr3_length: 11
cdr3_aa: CASSLSPRRVIYEQYF; j_call: TRBJ2-7; v_call: TRBV12-3/TRBV12-4; cdr3_length: 16
cdr3_aa: CSARSPGTSGFPVQYF; j_call: TRBJ2-7; v_call: TRBV20-1; cdr3_length: 16
cdr3_aa: CASAAHPPPGNTDTQYF; j_call: TRBJ2-3; v_call: TRBV3-1; cdr3_length: 17
cdr3_aa: CASSPGGGSKNIQYF; j_call: TRBJ2-4; v_call: TRBV12-3/TRBV12-4; cdr3_length: 15
cdr3_aa: CAWKGASRYNEQFF; j_call: TRBJ2-1; v_call: TRBV30; cdr3_length: 14
cdr3_aa: CASSLGKTPNTGELFF; j_call: TRBJ2-2; v_call: TRBV5-1; cdr3_length: 16
cdr3_aa: CASSVWETSGGRDEQFF; j_call: TRBJ2-1; v_call: TRBV9; cdr3_length: 17
cdr3_aa: CASSLYASSTDTQYF; j_call: TRBJ2-3; v_call: TRBV12-3/TRBV12-4; cdr3_length: 15
cdr3_aa: CSSKVGLNTEAFF; j_call: TRBJ1-1; v_call: TRBV29-1; cdr3_length: 13
cdr3_aa: CSVLGSYNEQFF; j_call: TRBJ2-1; v_call: TRBV20-1; cdr3_length: 12
cdr3_aa: CASSLMRGDGETQYF; j_call: TRBJ2-5; v_call: TRBV7-3; cdr3_length: 15
cdr3_aa: CASSALQDRAPFGNQPQHF; j_call: TRBJ1-5; v_call: TRBV7-6; cdr3_length: 19
cdr3_aa: CSSRTGGGEKLFF; j_call: TRBJ1-4; v_call: TRBV29-1; cdr3_length: 13
cdr3_aa: CASSSKRVLTYEQYF; j_call: TRBJ2-7; v_call: TRBV13; cdr3_length: 15
cdr3_aa: CAWGGPGSRFEQYF; j_call: TRBJ2-7; v_call: TRBV30; cdr3_length: 14
cdr3_aa: CASSRDTNEKLFF; j_call: TRBJ1-4; v_call: TRBV19; cdr3_length: 13
cdr3_aa: CSAKGLAGGFISYNEQFF; j_call: TRBJ2-1; v_call: TRBV20-1; cdr3_length: 18
cdr3_aa: CATSEIPGQGPLTYEQYF; j_call: TRBJ2-7; v_call: TRBV24-1; cdr3_length: 18
cdr3_aa: CASRPTGMEEKLFF; j_call: TRBJ1-4; v_call: TRBV28; cdr3_length: 14
cdr3_aa: CASSRDRYQETQYF; j_call: TRBJ2-5; v_call: TRBV7-2; cdr3_length: 14
cdr3_aa: CASSLVSARSGKLFF; j_call: TRBJ1-4; v_call: TRBV7-6; cdr3_length: 15
cdr3_aa: CASRRGLGETQYF; j_call: TRBJ2-5; v_call: TRBV6-6; cdr3_length: 13
cdr3_aa: CATGSGFGANVLTF; j_call: TRBJ2-6; v_call: TRBV24-1; cdr3_length: 14
cdr3_aa: CASSVRDRTSYEQYF; j_call: TRBJ2-7; v_call: TRBV5-5; cdr3_length: 15
cdr3_aa: CASSYVGFTEAFF; j_call: TRBJ1-1; v_call: TRBV6-5; cdr3_length: 13
cdr3_aa: CASSYGLSGLSTEAFF; j_call: TRBJ1-1; v_call: TRBV6-2/TRBV6-3; cdr3_length: 16
cdr3_aa: CSARDFVTGRDTDTQYF; j_call: TRBJ2-3; v_call: TRBV20-1; cdr3_length: 17
cdr3_aa: CASSQVLERDQYF; j_call: TRBJ2-5; v_call: TRBV4-3; cdr3_length: 13
cdr3_aa: CASSLDGRGAQPQHF; j_call: TRBJ1-5; v_call: TRBV5-1; cdr3_length: 15
cdr3_aa: CSAPATSRGSSYNEQFF; j_call: TRBJ2-1; v_call: TRBV20-1; cdr3_length: 17
cdr3_aa: CASRGSGGGLTGELFF; j_call: TRBJ2-2; v_call: TRBV6-1; cdr3_length: 16
cdr3_aa: CASSLGHYSGNTIYF; j_call: TRBJ1-3; v_call: TRBV12-3/TRBV12-4; cdr3_length: 15
cdr3_aa: CASSLDFTGGPEYEQYF; j_call: TRBJ2-7; v_call: TRBV12-3/TRBV12-4; cdr3_length: 17
cdr3_aa: CASSQAGLAGPSGGANVLTF; j_call: TRBJ2-6; v_call: TRBV3-1; cdr3_length: 20
cdr3_aa: CASSLPSDRSSTDTQYF; j_call: TRBJ2-3; v_call: TRBV7-9; cdr3_length: 17
cdr3_aa: CASTRGGLGANEQFF; j_call: TRBJ2-1; v_call: TRBV6-2/TRBV6-3; cdr3_length: 15
cdr3_aa: CASSQMGLQTDTQYF; j_call: TRBJ2-3; v_call: TRBV3-1; cdr3_length: 15
cdr3_aa: CASSPSGAPAPDEQYF; j_call: TRBJ2-7; v_call: TRBV12-3/TRBV12-4; cdr3_length: 16
cdr3_aa: CASSSGQGHTDTQYF; j_call: TRBJ2-3; v_call: TRBV7-6; cdr3_length: 15
cdr3_aa: CASSRGGSEKLFF; j_call: TRBJ1-4; v_call: TRBV27; cdr3_length: 13
cdr3_aa: CSGEGSNNEQFF; j_call: TRBJ2-1; v_call: TRBV29-1; cdr3_length: 12
cdr3_aa: CASSSPTSGSAYNEQFF; j_call: TRBJ2-1; v_call: TRBV7-3; cdr3_length: 17
cdr3_aa: CASSTQGLAGEETQYF; j_call: TRBJ2-5; v_call: TRBV4-3; cdr3_length: 16
cdr3_aa: CASSPRGGRDSPLHF; j_call: TRBJ1-6; v_call: TRBV9; cdr3_length: 15
cdr3_aa: CASSLAAGPRYEQYF; j_call: TRBJ2-7; v_call: TRBV7-6; cdr3_length: 15